One sample yielded the 8 T cell receptor beta chains listed below, sequenced in a study of blood T cell repertoires in COVID-19. Using immunoSEQ multiplex PCR, the repertoire was profiled, and TCRdb retains in-frame clones only, with some absent. This sample has roughly 95,000 clones; over 70% occur once, and the top ten carry around 4.1%. Sequences were obtained from peripheral blood. The receptors shown here come from a man aged 55 to 70 with acute or convalescent COVID-19.

The chain is built from TRBV6-6 and TRBJ2-2; maybe TRBD1 (6 bases). This CDR3 is built from 16 residues. Germline CDR1 and CDR2: MNHNY and SVGAGI (reference sequence). Trimming shortened V by 6 bases and J by 5 bases, and 19 bases separated the two germline ends. As DNA, the CDR3 is TGTGCCAGCAGAACGCCCACAGGGCGATGGACCGGGGAGCTGTTTTTT. Translation gives CASRTPTGRWTGELFF.

The rearrangement joins TRBV20-1 to TRBJ1-5; a weak D match, TRBD1 (6 bases). Germline values: CDR1 DFQATT, CDR2 SNEGSKA (reference sequence). Trimming shortened V by 3 bases and J by 3 bases, and 12 bases separated the two germline ends. The CDR3 extends over 14 amino acids. The CDR3 bases are TGCAGTGCTAGTCGGGACATACTCAATCAGCCCCAGCATTTT. Translating it yields CSASRDILNQPQHF.

This clone was detected a few times. The chain couples TRBV3-1 (or the pseudogene TRBV3-2) to TRBJ2-1; maybe TRBD2 (6 bases). Germline-derived CDR1 and CDR2 are LGHDT and YNNKEL (reference sequence). The germline V and J ends were trimmed by 2 bases and 7 bases, with 15 bases remaining between them. CDR3 size: 15 residues. CDR3 protein: CASSQKRGIGNEQFF. The CDR3 coding sequence is TGTGCCAGCAGCCAAAAGCGCGGGATAGGGAATGAGCAGTTCTTC.

The chain's CDR3 is CASSQEEAAGEQFF. CDR3 bases: TGCGCCAGCAGCCAAGAAGAGGCTGCGGGTGAGCAGTTCTTC. This chain joins TRBV4-3 and TRBJ2-1; a possible D gene is TRBD2 (5 bases). Germline-derived CDR1 and CDR2 are LGHNA and YSLEER. The CDR3 spans 14 residues. V shed 0 bases and J shed 9 bases, with 12 bases lying between them.

The V gene is TRBV20-1, the J gene TRBJ2-1; D is unclear. The length of the CDR3 is 11 residues. The ends were cut back, 0 bases at V and 6 bases at J, with 3 bases in the middle. CDR1 is DFQATT and CDR2 is SNEGSKA in the germline V gene (reference sequence). CDR3 DNA sequence: TGCAGTGCTAGAGAACTCAATGAGCAGTTCTTC. Residues: CSARELNEQFF.

The chain links TRBV19 to TRBJ1-3; the D gene is possibly TRBD1 (5 bases). The CDR3 has 14 amino acids. Germline CDR1 LNHDA, CDR2 SQIVND (reference sequence). The V and J ends lost 6 bases and 3 bases respectively, with 12 bases between them. As DNA, the CDR3 is TGTGCCAGTAGGGGGGGAGTAGATGGAAACACCATATATTTT. This sequence encodes CASRGGVDGNTIYF. The full variable domain, its missing parts supplied by reference TRBV19 and TRBJ1-3, is DGGITQSPKYLFRKEGQNVTLSCEQNLNHDAMYWYRQDPGQGLRLIYYSQIVNDFQKGDIAEGYSVSREKKESFPLTVTSAQKNPTAFYLCASRGGVDGNTIYFGEGSWLTVV.

The V gene is TRBV5-4, the J gene TRBJ1-2; D is ambiguous. The V end lost 4 bases, the J end lost 4 bases, and 8 bases lay between the germline ends. The CDR3 runs to 12 residues. Germline values: CDR1 SGHNT, CDR2 YYREEE (reference sequence). The CDR3 spells CASSPYGYGYTF. CDR3 bases: TGTGCCAGCAGCCCCTACGGCTATGGCTACACCTTC.

This chain links TRBV7-2 with TRBJ1-6, with 7 bases fitting TRBD1. Trimming at V came to 3 bases and at J to 9 bases, leaving 8 bases not matched to a gene. Germline V gene data show CDR1 as SGHTA and CDR2 as FQGNSA. The CDR3 runs to 15 residues. The DNA of the CDR3 is TGTGCCAGCAGCTTCGGACAGGCTCGCGGTTCACCCCTCCACTTT. Translation gives CASSFGQARGSPLHF.